These 10 T cell receptor beta chains came from one sample sequenced in a study of memory B cells and T cells in multiple sclerosis. Sequenced by immunoSEQ multiplex PCR; TCRdb stores in-frame clones only, minus some. The table has 30,000 or so clones, 86% seen once. CFSE-dim autoproliferating and CFSE-high non-proliferating T cells from unstimulated culture were sequenced separately. Replicate wells were pooled after roughly 7 days of stimulus-free culture of approximately 50 million CFSE-labeled PBMCs. No antigens are known for them. The sequenced material came from PBMCs from blood kept in culture. All receptors derive from a human donor with multiple sclerosis.

This clone was picked up one time. J is TRBJ1-1 and V is TRBV20-1; possible D gene TRBD1, 5 bases. The CDR3 has 11 residues. Trimming left V 5 bases short and J 8 bases short, with 12 bases between. Germline loops: CDR1 DFQATT, CDR2 SNEGSKA (reference sequence). CDR3 nucleotides: TGCAGTGCTCGTGGGGACCGGGAAGCTTTCTTT. This translates into CSARGDREAFF.

V usage is TRBV25-1 and J usage is TRBJ2-1; the match to TRBD1 covers 9 bases. This CDR3 spans 16 amino acids. CDR1 and CDR2 (germline): MGHDK, SYGVNS. J was trimmed by 6 bases and V by 0 bases; bases with no gene match: 6. This CDR3 is CASSEYGTGMFNEQFF. The CDR3 DNA reads as TGTGCCAGCAGTGAATATGGGACAGGGATGTTCAATGAGCAGTTCTTC.

This clone was detected a few times. The CDR3 is CASSKRKGFSGNTIYF. The CDR3 DNA sequence: TGTGCCAGCAGCAAAAGGAAGGGCTTCTCTGGAAACACCATATATTTT. The V gene is TRBV21-1, the J gene TRBJ1-3. TRBV21-1 is a pseudogene. This CDR3 is built from 16 residues.

This clone was picked up one time. The chain carries TRBV6-5 and TRBJ2-1; 11 nucleotides align to TRBD2. V dropped 2 bases and J dropped 4; count of bases not matched to a gene: 1. CDR3 length: 15 residues. Germline CDR1 is MNHEY and CDR2 is SVGAGI. The DNA of the CDR3 is TGTGCCAGCAGTTACGGGACTAGCGGTTACAATGAGCAGTTCTTC. This encodes CASSYGTSGYNEQFF.

This clone was observed a single time. CDR3 sequence reads: CASSEASAGLALGQYF. The CDR3 DNA reads as TGTGCCAGCAGTGAAGCGTCGGCAGGGTTGGCCCTAGGGCAGTACTTC. The V gene is TRBV2, the J gene TRBJ2-7; maybe TRBD1 (5 bases). The CDR3 extends over 16 amino acids. Trimming left V 0 bases short and J 9 bases short, with 21 bases between. From germline, CDR1 is SNHLY and CDR2 FYNNEI.

The J gene is TRBJ2-1, the V gene TRBV7-3; D unclear. This CDR3 has 15 amino acids. In germline, CDR1 is SGHTA, CDR2 FQGTGA. Trimming took off 5 bases at V and 0 bases at J, with 11 bases between the two ends. The CDR3 nucleotides read TGTGCCAGCAGCCCTGGCAGGAGCTCCTACAATGAGCAGTTCTTC. This codes for CASSPGRSSYNEQFF.

V gene TRBV13 combines with J gene TRBJ1-1; possible D gene TRBD1, 5 bases. Germline-derived CDR1 and CDR2 are PRHDT and FYEKMQ (reference sequence). Trimming shortened V by 2 bases and J by 4 bases, and 20 bases separated the two germline ends. This CDR3 is built from 17 residues. The CDR3 bases are TGTGCCAGCAGCTTATCTATGGGCGGGGGAGGAACCACTGAAGCTTTCTTT. Amino acid sequence: CASSLSMGGGGTTEAFF.

The chain uses TRBV4-1 and TRBJ1-4; 9 bases fit TRBD1. The CDR3 is 17 residues long. CDR1 and CDR2 from the germline V gene are MGHRA and YSYEKL. The V gene end was trimmed by 2 bases and the J gene end by 7 bases; junction bases not matched to a gene: 11. The CDR3 DNA reads as TGCGCCAGCAGCCAACCAATCTACAGGGGGCGAGGTGAAAAACTGTTTTTT. Its protein product is CASSQPIYRGRGEKLFF.

This clone has just one count. The rearrangement links TRBV1 to TRBJ2-1; the D call of TRBD2 is as the table states it, not checked on the DNA. TRBV1 is recorded as a pseudogene. The CDR3 covers 20 residues. CDR3: CTSSQDVDRTSGRVRDEQFF. The CDR3 region has the DNA TGCACCAGCAGCCAAGATGTCGATCGGACTAGCGGGAGGGTTAGGGATGAGCAGTTCTTC.

This chain links TRBV28 with TRBJ1-1; 12 nucleotides line up with TRBD1. In germline, CDR1 is MDHEN, CDR2 SYDVKM. The CDR3 sequence is 17 residues long. V gave up 6 bases and J gave up 4 bases; unmatched junction bases: 12. DNA of the CDR3: TGTGCCAGCAGCGCACCCCGGGACAGGGGGCTTGGCACTGAAGCTTTCTTT. As protein: CASSAPRDRGLGTEAFF.